Listed below are T cell receptor beta chains from one sample, sequenced in a study of OX40 agonist ivuxolimab in advanced cancers. Profiling relied on immunoSEQ multiplex PCR, and the TCRdb table lists in-frame clones only, not all of them. Of some 96,000 clones in the sample, around 89% were seen once. This specimen consisted of CD4+ or CD8+ T cells sorted from blood, obtained in a trial of the OX40 agonist ivuxolimab. Receptors originate from an adult with an advanced solid tumor such as melanoma, head and neck, liver or kidney cancer. CDR3s include the opening cysteine and the closing phenylalanine or tryptophan. The order of the fields is V gene, D gene, J gene, clone size, CDR3 protein, CDR3 DNA. The D gene is left open where the match is weak. Only some rows state a clone size, as once, few, many or a class for expanded clones.

TRBV7-3,TRBD2,TRBJ2-3,.,CASSPRRDRVIWTSEIDTQYF,TGTGCCAGCAGCCCCCGCCGAGACAGGGTGATTTGGACTAGCGAGATAGATACGCAGTATTTT
TRBV7-2,.,TRBJ2-7,.,CASSLWGTDEQYF,TGTGCCAGCAGCTTATGGGGTACGGACGAGCAGTACTTC
TRBV5-1,.,TRBJ2-1,.,CASSSIGGVGVDEQFF,TGCGCCAGCAGCTCAATCGGTGGGGTGGGGGTCGATGAGCAGTTCTTC
TRBV5-1,TRBD2,TRBJ2-3,.,CASSRGGDSDTQYF,TGCGCCAGCTCCCGGGGGGGCGACTCAGATACGCAGTATTTT
TRBV28,.,TRBJ1-1,.,CAGARGRYRTEAFF,TGTGCGGGAGCGCGGGGGAGGTATCGCACTGAAGCTTTCTTT
TRBV5-6,TRBD2,TRBJ2-1,.,CASSATGLAGYSSYNEQFF,TGTGCCAGCAGCGCAACGGGACTAGCGGGATACAGCTCCTACAATGAGCAGTTCTTC
TRBV6-1,.,TRBJ1-2,.,CASSEVGQYHYGYTF,TGTGCCAGCAGTGAAGTGGGTCAGTATCACTATGGCTACACCTTC
TRBV27,.,TRBJ1-1,.,CASSFSNTEAFF,TGTGCCAGCAGTTTTTCGAACACTGAAGCTTTCTTT
TRBV9,TRBD1,TRBJ2-7,.,CASSGVGQGYLAVQYF,TGTGCCAGCAGCGGTGTAGGACAGGGCTATCTTGCGGTGCAGTACTTC
TRBV19,TRBD1,TRBJ2-1,.,CASSTDRSYNEQFF,TGTGCCAGTAGTACGGACAGGTCCTACAATGAGCAGTTCTTC
TRBV2,.,TRBJ2-1,.,CASSEDATGYNEQFF,TGTGCCAGCAGTGAAGATGCGACAGGTTACAATGAGCAGTTCTTC
TRBV27,.,TRBJ1-5,.,CASGALSNQPQHF,TGTGCCAGCGGAGCGTTGAGCAATCAGCCCCAGCATTTT
TRBV14,.,TRBJ1-1,.,CASSQGRPLYTEAFF,TGTGCCAGCAGCCAAGGACGCCCTTTATACACTGAAGCTTTCTTT
TRBV14,TRBD1,TRBJ1-2,.,CASSHLGQIYGYTF,TGTGCCAGCAGCCACTTGGGACAGATCTATGGCTACACCTTC
TRBV19,.,TRBJ2-7,.,CASSDLQRVSYEQYF,TGTGCCAGTAGTGACCTCCAGAGGGTTTCCTACGAGCAGTACTTC
TRBV19,TRBD1,TRBJ1-1,.,CASSIGTGGTEAFF,TGTGCCAGTAGTATCGGGACAGGGGGCACTGAAGCTTTCTTT
TRBV2,.,TRBJ1-2,.,CATNRGTDRYTF,TGTGCCACCAATCGAGGAACAGACCGCTACACCTTC
TRBV6-5,.,TRBJ2-7,.,CASSTRFETKDEQYF,TGTGCCAGCAGTACCCGGTTTGAAACTAAGGACGAGCAGTACTTC
TRBV4-2,.,TRBJ1-1,.,CASSQGVSAAVGHTEAFF,TGTGCCAGCAGCCAAGGAGTTTCGGCAGCAGTGGGGCACACTGAAGCTTTCTTT
TRBV6-5,TRBD1,TRBJ1-3,.,CASTQGGGNTIYF,TGTGCCAGCACCCAAGGGGGCGGAAACACCATATATTTT
TRBV5-1,.,TRBJ2-5,.,CASSSPMAGLAQETQYF,TGCGCCAGCAGCTCCCCTATGGCCGGGTTGGCGCAAGAGACCCAGTACTTC
TRBV2,.,TRBJ2-5,.,CASKGPPVVQETQYF,TGTGCCAGCAAGGGTCCTCCTGTGGTACAAGAGACCCAGTACTTC
TRBV7-9,.,TRBJ1-3,once,CASSLVAGLGNTIYF,TGTGCCAGCAGCTTAGTGGCAGGGCTTGGAAACACCATATATTTT
TRBV28,.,TRBJ1-5,.,CASSSVNQPQHF,TGTGCCAGCAGTTCGGTCAATCAGCCCCAGCATTTT
TRBV10-3,.,TRBJ2-7,few,CAISESGSSYEQYF,TGTGCCATCAGTGAATCGGGGTCATCCTACGAGCAGTACTTC
TRBV2,.,TRBJ2-1,once,CASSRDSLGEQFF,TGTGCCAGCAGCCGCGACAGCCTTGGTGAGCAGTTCTTC
TRBV23-1,TRBD1,TRBJ2-7,.,CASSPRTGGTYEQYF,TGCGCCAGCAGTCCCCGGACAGGGGGGACCTACGAGCAGTACTTC
TRBV7-9,TRBD1,TRBJ1-6,.,CASSLRGQGNSPLHF,TGTGCCAGCAGCTTGAGGGGACAGGGTAATTCACCCCTCCACTTT
TRBV5-1,.,TRBJ2-3,.,CASSLVPGGTDTQYF,TGCGCCAGCAGCTTGGTGCCAGGGGGCACAGATACGCAGTATTTT
TRBV5-1,.,TRBJ1-1,.,CASSASGSMNTEAFF,TGCGCCAGCAGCGCTTCGGGTTCCATGAACACTGAAGCTTTCTTT
TRBV5-1,TRBD1,TRBJ1-1,.,CASSLRDRGTEAFF,TGCGCCAGCAGCTTGCGGGACAGGGGGACTGAAGCTTTCTTT
TRBV7-9,.,TRBJ1-4,.,CASSPVGGTNEKLFF,TGTGCCAGCAGCCCAGTCGGGGGGACTAATGAAAAACTGTTTTTT
TRBV9,.,TRBJ2-2,.,CASSGDRTNTGELFF,TGTGCCAGCAGCGGCGACAGGACGAACACCGGGGAGCTGTTTTTT
TRBV6-5,.,TRBJ2-7,.,CASRKTGSYEQYF,TGTGCCAGCAGGAAGACAGGTTCCTACGAGCAGTACTTC
TRBV7-9,.,TRBJ1-2,.,CASSLGQRNGYTF,TGTGCCAGCAGCTTAGGGCAGAGGAATGGCTACACCTTC
TRBV5-1,TRBD1,TRBJ1-1,.,CASSGTGGPTEAFF,TGCGCCAGCAGCGGCACAGGGGGCCCCACTGAAGCTTTCTTT
TRBV6-5,.,TRBJ1-4,.,CASSPAGARKEKLFF,TGTGCCAGCAGCCCGGCCGGGGCCCGGAAAGAAAAACTGTTTTTT
TRBV5-1,.,TRBJ2-7,.,CASSLAPLSPRAAYEQYF,TGCGCCAGCAGCTTGGCCCCTCTGTCTCCCAGGGCGGCCTACGAGCAGTACTTC
TRBV2,.,TRBJ2-3,.,CASIWGSHTDTQYF,TGTGCCAGCATTTGGGGCAGCCACACAGATACGCAGTATTTT
TRBV5-1,.,TRBJ2-2,.,CASSQEVRVRTTGELFF,TGCGCCAGCAGCCAGGAGGTCCGGGTGAGGACGACCGGGGAGCTGTTTTTT
TRBV6-1,.,TRBJ2-7,.,CASSEAPRGSGEYF,TGTGCCAGCAGTGAAGCCCCGCGCGGGTCGGGAGAGTACTTC
TRBV18,.,TRBJ2-5,.,CASSPQETQYF,TGTGCCAGCTCACCCCAAGAGACCCAGTACTTC
TRBV10-3,.,TRBJ1-2,.,CASSRDRANYGYTF,TGTGCCAGTTCGAGGGATCGGGCTAACTATGGCTACACCTTC
TRBV9,TRBD2,TRBJ2-1,.,CASSAAGTMTNEQFF,TGTGCCAGCAGCGCCGCCGGGACTATGACGAATGAGCAGTTCTTC
TRBV5-8,.,TRBJ1-1,.,CASSLVRNTEAFF,TGTGCCAGCAGCTTGGTCCGGAACACTGAAGCTTTCTTT